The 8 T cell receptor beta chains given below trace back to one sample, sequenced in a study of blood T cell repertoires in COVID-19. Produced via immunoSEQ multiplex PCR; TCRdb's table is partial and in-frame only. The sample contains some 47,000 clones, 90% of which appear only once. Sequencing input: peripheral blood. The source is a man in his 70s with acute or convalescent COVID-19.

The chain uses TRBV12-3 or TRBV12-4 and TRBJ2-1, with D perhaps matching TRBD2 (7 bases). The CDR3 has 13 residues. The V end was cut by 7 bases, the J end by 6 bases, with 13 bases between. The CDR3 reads CASNSGGLNEQFF. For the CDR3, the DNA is TGTGCCAGCAACTCGGGGGGCCTCAATGAGCAGTTCTTC.

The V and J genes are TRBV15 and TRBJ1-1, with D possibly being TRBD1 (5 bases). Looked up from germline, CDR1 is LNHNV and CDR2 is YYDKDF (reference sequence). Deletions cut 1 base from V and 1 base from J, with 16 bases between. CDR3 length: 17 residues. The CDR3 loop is CATSRGDKGSTNTEAFF. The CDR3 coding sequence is TGTGCCACCAGCAGAGGGGATAAGGGGTCGACGAACACTGAAGCTTTCTTT.

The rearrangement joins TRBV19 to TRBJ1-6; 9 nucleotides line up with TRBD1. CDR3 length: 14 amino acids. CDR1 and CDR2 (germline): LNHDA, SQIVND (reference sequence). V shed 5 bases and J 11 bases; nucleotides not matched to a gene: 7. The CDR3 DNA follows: TGTGCCAGTAGTTTACAGGGGGCTGTGACACCCCTCCACTTT. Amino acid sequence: CASSLQGAVTPLHF.

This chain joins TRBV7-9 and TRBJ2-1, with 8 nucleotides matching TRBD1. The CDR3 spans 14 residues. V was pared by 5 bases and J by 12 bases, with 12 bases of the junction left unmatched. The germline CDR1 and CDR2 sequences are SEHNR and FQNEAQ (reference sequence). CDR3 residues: CASSPTGTGLRQFF. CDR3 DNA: TGTGCCAGCAGCCCTACGGGGACAGGCTTGCGGCAGTTCTTC. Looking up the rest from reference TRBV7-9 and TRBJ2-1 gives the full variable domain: DTGVSQNPRHKITKRGQNVTFRCDPISEHNRLYWYRQTLGQGPEFLTYFQNEAQLEKSRLLSDRFSAERPKGSFSTLEIQRTEQGDSAMYLCASSPTGTGLRQFFGPGTRLTVL.

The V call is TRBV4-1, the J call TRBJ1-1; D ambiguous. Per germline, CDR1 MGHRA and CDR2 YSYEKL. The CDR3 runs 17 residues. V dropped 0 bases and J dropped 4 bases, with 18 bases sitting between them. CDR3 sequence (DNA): TGCGCCAGCAGCCAAGACGAAGATCGAGGTTTGATCACTGAAGCTTTCTTT. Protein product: CASSQDEDRGLITEAFF.

CDR3 bases: TGTGCCACCAGTCCGGCCGGCGGGGGATTTCACAATGAGCAGTTCTTC. This translates into CATSPAGGGFHNEQFF. The rearrangement links TRBV24-1 to TRBJ2-1, with 7 bases aligning to TRBD2. The V and J ends lost 6 bases and 5 bases, in that order; junction bases with no gene match: 12. The germline V gene has CDR1 KGHDR and CDR2 SFDVKD. The CDR3 totals 16 residues.

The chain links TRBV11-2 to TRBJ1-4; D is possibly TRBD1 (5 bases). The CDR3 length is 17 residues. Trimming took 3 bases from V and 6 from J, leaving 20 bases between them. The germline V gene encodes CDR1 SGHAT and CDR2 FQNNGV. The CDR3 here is CASSFRQGRGGDEKLFF. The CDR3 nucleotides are TGTGCCAGCAGCTTCCGGCAGGGAAGAGGAGGGGATGAAAAACTGTTTTTT.

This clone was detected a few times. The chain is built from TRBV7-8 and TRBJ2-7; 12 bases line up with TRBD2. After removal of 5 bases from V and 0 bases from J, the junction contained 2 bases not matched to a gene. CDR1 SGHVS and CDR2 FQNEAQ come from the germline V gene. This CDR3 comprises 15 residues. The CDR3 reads CASSRTSGVSYEQYF. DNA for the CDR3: TGTGCCAGCAGCCGGACTAGCGGGGTCTCCTACGAGCAGTACTTC. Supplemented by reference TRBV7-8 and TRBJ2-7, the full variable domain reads GAGVSQSPRYKVAKRGQDVALRCDPISGHVSLFWYQQALGQGPEFLTYFQNEAQLDKSGLPSDRFFAERPEGSVSTLKIQRTQQEDSAVYLCASSRTSGVSYEQYFGPGTRLTVT.